This record looks at one T cell receptor (beta chain) sequence and its context. TCRdb's table, derived via immunoSEQ multiplex PCR, lists solely in-frame clones and lacks some. Of tens of thousands of clones in the sample, around 93% are singletons; the top ten hold 0.85% to 0.95%. The record originates from a study of T cell changes during pregnancy in multiple sclerosis. V dropped 2 bases and J dropped 0; count of bases not matched to a gene: 6. The CDR3 has 18 residues. Per germline, CDR1 MNHNS and CDR2 SASEGT. The sample in question was peripheral blood, obtained before pregnancy. This rearrangement joins TRBV6-1 to TRBJ2-2; 10 bases match TRBD2. The receptor comes from a female donor with multiple sclerosis, enrolled in a pregnancy study. The CDR3 here is CASSENILAGPNTGELFF. The CDR3 nucleotides are TGTGCCAGCAGTGAAAATATACTAGCGGGGCCGAACACCGGGGAGCTGTTTTTT.